The sequence of this T cell receptor beta chain was determined in a study of shared clonotypes between healthy human individuals. Broader study findings: On the whole, naive subsets had larger estimated richness than memory subsets had.

Naive CD8 cells, CD45RO-negative and positively selected for CCR7, excluded terminally differentiated effector memory CD45RA+ cells. Trimming took off 1 base at V and 9 bases at J, with 4 bases between the two ends. Germline-derived CDR1 and CDR2 are SGHNT and YENEEA. The CDR3 contains 11 residues. TCRdb's table, derived via immunoSEQ multiplex PCR, lists solely in-frame clones and lacks some. The sample shows roughly 600,000 clones, nearly 98% of them seen only once. As for this clone: Its antigen is not identified. The sample holds other DNA sequences that translate to the same CDR3.

The TCR comes from a man younger than 40 in good health. Material for sequencing was naive CD8+ T cells sorted from blood. The chain employs TRBV11-3 and TRBJ2-1, with D unclear. The CDR3 region has the DNA TGTGCCAGCAGCTTAGGAAGTGAGCAGTTCTTC. This gives the protein CASSLGSEQFF.